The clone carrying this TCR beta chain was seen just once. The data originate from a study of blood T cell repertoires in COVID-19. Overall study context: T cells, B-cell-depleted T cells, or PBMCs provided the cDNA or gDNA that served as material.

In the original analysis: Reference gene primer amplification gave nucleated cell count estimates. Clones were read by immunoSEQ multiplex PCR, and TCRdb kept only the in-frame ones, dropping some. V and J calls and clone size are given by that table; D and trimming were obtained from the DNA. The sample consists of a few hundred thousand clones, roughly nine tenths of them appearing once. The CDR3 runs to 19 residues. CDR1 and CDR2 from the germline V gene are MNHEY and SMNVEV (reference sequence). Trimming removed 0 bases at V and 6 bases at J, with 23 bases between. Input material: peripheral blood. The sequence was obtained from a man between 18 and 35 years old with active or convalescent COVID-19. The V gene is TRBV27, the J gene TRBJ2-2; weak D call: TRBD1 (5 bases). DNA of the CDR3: TGTGCCAGCAGTTTATCCAACGGGTATGACAGCGAAGGCCCCGGGGAGCTGTTTTTT. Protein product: CASSLSNGYDSEGPGELFF.